The 10 T cell receptor beta chains below all came from one sample that was sequenced in a study of naive and memory T cell subsets (dated by TCRdb to the late 2010s). The library came from UMI-ligation and nested PCR. Sequencing relied on an Illumina MiSeq. To cover both TRBC1 and TRBC2, the beta constant-region primer consisted of an equimolar mix of two oligonucleotides. Four rounds of PCR were used to amplify ligated cDNA, with nested alpha and beta constant-region primers being used together with the SP2 primer. TCRdb's own reprocessing of the public reads used fastp at Q25 and MiXCR and kept productive beta chains. Every entry covers one CDR3 protein and lists the most common genes and DNA from its rows. Within this sample are under 35,000 distinct CDR3 sequences, with approximately 17% of them counted one time only. Clones ranked in the top ten supply less than 3.5% of the sample. Sequencing was performed on effector memory CD4+ T cells from blood. Taken with the paper, the label for cell subset or site translates to: effector memory, CD45RA- CD27-. These receptors were obtained from a human donor in good health.

J is TRBJ2-1 and V is TRBV18, with TRBD1 matching over 7 bases. V was clipped by 6 bases and J by 3 bases; unmatched bases: 2. In germline, CDR1 is KGHSH, CDR2 LQKENI. The CDR3 is made up of 13 amino acids. CDR3 protein: CASSWDSYNEQFF. CDR3 nucleotide sequence: TGTGCCAGCTCCTGGGACAGCTACAATGAGCAGTTCTTC.

This sequence joins TRBV4-1 and TRBJ1-1, with TRBD1 identical over 10 bases. The CDR3 covers 16 residues. Germline V lookup: CDR1 MGHRA, CDR2 YSYEKL. With V trimmed by 2 bases and J by 6 bases, 9 bases remained unmatched. The CDR3 spells CASSQTRQGARAEAFF. In nucleotides, the CDR3 is TGCGCCAGCAGCCAAACCAGACAGGGGGCGCGGGCTGAAGCTTTCTTT.

This chain uses TRBV27 with TRBJ2-1; possible D gene TRBD1, 5 bases. The CDR3 extends over 15 amino acids. V lost 5 bases and J lost 9, with 20 bases in between. Germline loops: CDR1 MNHEY, CDR2 SMNVEV (reference sequence). The CDR3 is CASSLNGQMGIEQFF. The CDR3 nucleotides are TGTGCCAGCAGTCTAAACGGACAAATGGGGATTGAGCAGTTCTTC.

The chain uses TRBV20-1 and TRBJ1-5; no clear D. Germline CDR1 DFQATT, CDR2 SNEGSKA (reference sequence). The CDR3 loop spans 15 amino acids. V dropped 7 bases and J dropped 7 bases, with 23 bases sitting between them. The CDR3 DNA follows: TGCAGTGTTTCGCGAGAGGCATTAGGGTTACAGCCCCAGCATTTT. Its translation: CSVSREALGLQPQHF.

About this clonotype: Possible read error: a much larger clone is one base away. The chain recombines TRBV5-1 with TRBJ2-7; D is perhaps TRBD1 (6 bases). There are 12 residues in the CDR3. Trimming cost V 3 bases and J 3 bases, with 7 bases left between them. Germline assignment: CDR1 SGHRS and CDR2 YFSETQ. The chain's CDR3 is CASSSGHYEQYF. Written as DNA, the CDR3 is TGCGCCAGCAGCTCGGGACACTACGAGCAGTACTTC.

This clonotype is classed as medium-sized (0.01 to 0.1%). This chain joins TRBV29-1 and TRBJ1-1; D call uncertain. This CDR3 is built from 14 residues. Per germline, CDR1 SQVTM and CDR2 ANQGSEA. V gave up 8 bases and J gave up 10 bases, with 26 bases separating them. The CDR3 loop is CSTRSQIIHEGAFF. In DNA, the CDR3 is TGCAGCACCCGATCCCAGATTATACATGAAGGAGCTTTCTTT.

This clonotype was counted many times. This chain connects TRBV7-8 to TRBJ2-2; D may match TRBD1 or TRBD2 (5 bases each). V was shortened by 5 bases and J by 4 bases, with 20 bases between the two germline ends. The CDR3 covers 17 residues. From germline, CDR1 is SGHVS and CDR2 FQNEAQ. For the CDR3, the DNA is TGTGCCAGCAGCAGCCACTTGGGCAGGGCGGGCACCGGGGAGCTGTTTTTT. This encodes CASSSHLGRAGTGELFF.

The table lists this clonotype with a few counts. The chain recombines TRBV15 with TRBJ2-1; 7 bases fit TRBD2. This CDR3 comprises 16 residues. Germline values: CDR1 LNHNV, CDR2 YYDKDF (reference sequence). V lost 0 bases and J lost 13; bases outside the gene matches: 15. CDR3 DNA sequence: TGTGCCACCAGCAGAGAAGGTAATATGGCGGGAGAACGTCAGTTCTTC. It yields the protein CATSREGNMAGERQFF.

This clonotype is medium-sized by share. The rearrangement links TRBV7-9 to TRBJ1-1; TRBD1 agrees at 8 bases. Germline loops: CDR1 SEHNR, CDR2 FQNEAQ (reference sequence). J lost 0 bases, V lost 3 bases, and 15 bases had no gene match. CDR3 length: 19 amino acids. The CDR3 DNA follows: TGTGCCAGCAGCTTGGGATCCAATAAACAGGGGGTACTGAACACTGAAGCTTTCTTT. The encoded protein is CASSLGSNKQGVLNTEAFF. The whole variable domain, remainder taken from reference TRBV7-9 and TRBJ1-1, is DTGVSQNPRHKITKRGQNVTFRCDPISEHNRLYWYRQTLGQGPEFLTYFQNEAQLEKSRLLSDRFSAERPKGSFSTLEIQRTEQGDSAMYLCASSLGSNKQGVLNTEAFFGQGTRLTVV.

The rearrangement joins TRBV12-3 or TRBV12-4 to TRBJ2-1, with TRBD2 matching 12 bases. CDR3 length equals 18 residues. Trimming cost V 1 base and J 7 bases; bases outside gene matches: 11. Written as DNA, the CDR3 is TGTGCCAGCAGTTTAGTACGGGGAGGGCTAGCGGGAGGGAATGAGCAGTTCTTC. It yields the protein CASSLVRGGLAGGNEQFF.